The subject of this entry is one T cell receptor beta chain. In the original workflow: Researchers report that nucleated cell counts were estimated from reference gene primer amplification. Clones were read by immunoSEQ multiplex PCR, and TCRdb kept only the in-frame ones, dropping some. V, J and clone size derive from that table, while D and trimming were established from the DNA sequence. The sample records about 430,000 clones, around nine tenths being singletons. The sample is drawn from a study of blood T cell repertoires in COVID-19. The CDR3 loop spans 16 amino acids. Deletions cut 4 bases from V and 4 bases from J, with 16 bases between. CDR1 MRHNA and CDR2 SNTAGT come from the germline V gene. Ages ranged from roughly 18 to 100 years, with residence in about two dozen US areas. Cohorts were determined from participant-reported clinical history. Exposed participants encountered a COVID-19 case during the 2 weeks preceding study entry.

This clonotype originated in a woman aged 18-29 years who had been exposed to COVID-19. The sequenced material came from PBMCs or T cells enriched from blood (not recorded which). The V call is TRBV6-4, the J call TRBJ2-2; D possibly corresponds to TRBD2 (6 bases). In DNA form, the CDR3 reads TGTGCCAGCAGTGCCTCCGTGGGGGGTGGCACCGGGGAGCTGTTTTTT. As protein: CASSASVGGGTGELFF.